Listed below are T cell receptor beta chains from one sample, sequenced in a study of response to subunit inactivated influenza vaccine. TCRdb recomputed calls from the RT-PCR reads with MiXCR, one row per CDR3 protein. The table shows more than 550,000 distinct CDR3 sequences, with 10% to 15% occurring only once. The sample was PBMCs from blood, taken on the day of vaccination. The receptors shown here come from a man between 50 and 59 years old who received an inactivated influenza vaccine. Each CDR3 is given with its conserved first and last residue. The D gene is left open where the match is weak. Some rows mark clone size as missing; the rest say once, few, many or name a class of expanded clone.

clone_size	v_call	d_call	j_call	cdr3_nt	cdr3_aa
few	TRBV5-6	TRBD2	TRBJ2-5	TGTGCCAGCAGCTTGGCTCCAGCGGGAGGTCGAGAGACCCAGTACTTC	CASSLAPAGGRETQYF
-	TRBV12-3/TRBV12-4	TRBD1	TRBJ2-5	TGTGCCAGCAACGACTTCAGGGGGCTGAAAGAGACCCAGTACTTC	CASNDFRGLKETQYF
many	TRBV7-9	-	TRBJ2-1	TGTGCCAGCAGCTTAGGCGGTGGGGCATTCAATGAGCAGTTCTTC	CASSLGGGAFNEQFF
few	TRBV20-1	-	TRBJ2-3	TGCAGTGCCGAGGTACCAAGCACAGATACGCAGTATTTT	CSAEVPSTDTQYF
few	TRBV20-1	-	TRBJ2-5	TGCAGTGCTTGCCGGGACATCCTCCAAGAGACCCAGTACTTC	CSACRDILQETQYF
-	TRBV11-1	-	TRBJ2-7	TGTGCCAGCAGCTTACTTACAGGGCGGCACGAGCAGTACTTC	CASSLLTGRHEQYF
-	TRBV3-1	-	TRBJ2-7	TGTGCCAGCAGCCAATCGTCAGCCTCCTACGAGCAGTACTTC	CASSQSSASYEQYF
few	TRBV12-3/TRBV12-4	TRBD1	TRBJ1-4	TGTGCCAGCACCCCTGGACAGGCCCTAGCGGAACTGTTTTTT	CASTPGQALAELFF
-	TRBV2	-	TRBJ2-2	TGTGCCAGCAGTGGGGACCCCAGGACCGGGGAGCTGTTTTTT	CASSGDPRTGELFF
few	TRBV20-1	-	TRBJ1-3	TGCAGTGCTAGGGACGGGGGTTCCGGAAACACCATATATTTT	CSARDGGSGNTIYF
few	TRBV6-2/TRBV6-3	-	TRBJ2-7	TGTGCCAGCAGTTACGTGACCTCCGAGCCCCAAGGACTACAGGGGCCCGAGTTCCTCAACGAGCAGTACTTC	CASSYVTSEPQGLQGPEFLNEQYF
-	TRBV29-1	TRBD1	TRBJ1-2	TGCAGCTCATCCCGGACAGGCGGAGGCTACACCTTC	CSSSRTGGGYTF
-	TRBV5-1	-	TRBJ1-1	TGCGCCAGCAGCTTGGAAAACATGGTTCCTGAAGCTTTCTTT	CASSLENMVPEAFF
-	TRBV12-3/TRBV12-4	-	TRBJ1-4	TGTGCCAGCACCCGGGGGGTTAGTGAAAAACTGTTTTTT	CASTRGVSEKLFF
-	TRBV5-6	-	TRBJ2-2	TGTGCCAGCAGCTTGAAACAGACAGTGAACACCGGGGAGCTGTTTTTT	CASSLKQTVNTGELFF
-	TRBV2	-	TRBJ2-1	TGTGCCAGCAGTGGGGGTAACTCAAATGAGCAGTTCTTC	CASSGGNSNEQFF
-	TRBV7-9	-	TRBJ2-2	TGTGCCAGCAGCTTAGCGGGTCCGAACACCGGGGAGCAGTTTTTT	CASSLAGPNTGEQFF
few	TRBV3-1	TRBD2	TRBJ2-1	TGTGCCAGCAGCCTTCGAGCGGGAGGAGGCAATGAGCAGTTCTTC	CASSLRAGGGNEQFF
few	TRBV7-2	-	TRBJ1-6	TGTGCCAGCAGCTTAGTCGGCAGTAATTCACCCCTCCACTTT	CASSLVGSNSPLHF
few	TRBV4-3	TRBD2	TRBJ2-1	TGCGCCAGCAGCCATAGCGGGGGGGCCTTTTACAATGAGCAGTTCTTC	CASSHSGGAFYNEQFF
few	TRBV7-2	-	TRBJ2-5	TGTGCCAGCAGCTTAGTATCGTCCCAGATAGCGACCCAGTACTTC	CASSLVSSQIATQYF
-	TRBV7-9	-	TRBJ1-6	TGTGCCAGCAGCGGCAATTCCGGGACAAAATATTCACCCCTCCACTTT	CASSGNSGTKYSPLHF
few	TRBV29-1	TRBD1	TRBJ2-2	TGCAGCGTAGAAACGACAGGGTCCACCGGGGAGCTGTTTTTT	CSVETTGSTGELFF
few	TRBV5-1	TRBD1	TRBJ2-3	TGCGCCAGCAGCACAACAGGGGGCCGTAGCACAGATACGCAGTATTTT	CASSTTGGRSTDTQYF
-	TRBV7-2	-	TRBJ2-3	TGTGCCAGCAGCTTAGATCGGGCCTCTAGCACAGATACGCAGTATTTT	CASSLDRASSTDTQYF
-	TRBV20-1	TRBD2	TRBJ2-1	TGCAGTGCCCCCAGTCCGATAGCGGGAGTTTTTGAGCAGTTCTTC	CSAPSPIAGVFEQFF
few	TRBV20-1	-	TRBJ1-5	TGCAGTGCTAGAGATGTAAGCAATCAGCCCCAGCATTTT	CSARDVSNQPQHF
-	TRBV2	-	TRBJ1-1	TGTGCCAGCAGCGAACCAAGAATGAACACTGAAGCTTTCTTT	CASSEPRMNTEAFF
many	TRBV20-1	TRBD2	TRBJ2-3	TGCAGTGCCGCTAGCGGGAGCCCCGATACGCAGTATTTT	CSAASGSPDTQYF
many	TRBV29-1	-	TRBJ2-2	TGCAGCGCTGATTTGCAAGGGAGTAGGTTTTTT	CSADLQGSRFF
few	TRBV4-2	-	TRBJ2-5	TGTGCCAGCAGCCGACGGGACGGGGAAGAGACCCAGTACTTC	CASSRRDGEETQYF
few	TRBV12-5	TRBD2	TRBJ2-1	TGTGCTAGTGGCCGGGCGGGGGGTAATGAGCAGTTCTTC	CASGRAGGNEQFF
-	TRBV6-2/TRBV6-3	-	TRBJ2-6	TGTGCCAGCAGTTACTCGAAAGGCTTCTCTGGGGCCAACGTCCTGACTTTC	CASSYSKGFSGANVLTF
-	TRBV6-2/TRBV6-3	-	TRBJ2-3	TGTGCCAGCACTAAAACGGGCGGCACAGATACGCAGTATTTT	CASTKTGGTDTQYF
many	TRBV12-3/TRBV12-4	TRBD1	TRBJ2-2	TGTGCCAGCAGTTCCGGGACAGGGGACACCGGGGAGCTGTTTTTT	CASSSGTGDTGELFF
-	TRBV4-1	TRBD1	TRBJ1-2	TGCGCCACCTCGGGGACAGGCTTTAACTATGGCTACACCTTC	CATSGTGFNYGYTF
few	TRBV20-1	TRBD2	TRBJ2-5	TGCAGTGCTAGACGAGGACTAGCGGGGGCCGTGTACCAAGAGACCCAGTACTTC	CSARRGLAGAVYQETQYF
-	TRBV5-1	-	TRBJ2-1	TGCGCCAGCAGCTCCGGGACGCAAAACAGTCCGGGTGAGCAGTTCTTC	CASSSGTQNSPGEQFF